This is a list of T cell receptor beta chains from one sample in a study of cytomegalovirus exposure and HLA in healthy donors. Method: immunoSEQ multiplex PCR; TCRdb's copy keeps in-frame clones and lacks some. Among more than 95,000 clones, about 16% were seen once, and the ten largest hold 0.8% to 0.95%. The sequenced sample was PBMCs. The source is a female donor in good health and CMV-seronegative. Both conserved end residues are part of each CDR3. Fields, in order: D gene, J gene, clone size, V gene, CDR3 DNA, CDR3 protein. A D gene is named only where the DNA matches it firmly. Part of the rows lack a size; the others show once, few, many or a class for expanded clones.

- TRBJ2-3 few TRBV11-2 TGTGGTTCTAAGGCGGCGGGCACAGATACGCAGTATTTT CGSKAAGTDTQYF
- TRBJ1-1 - TRBV27 TGTGCCAGCAGTTTTTATAGCGGGACACCCATGAACACTGAAGCTTTCTTT CASSFYSGTPMNTEAFF
- TRBJ1-4 few TRBV30 TGTGCCTGGACTCGTTTGCAGGGTAGCGAAAAACTGTTTTTT CAWTRLQGSEKLFF
TRBD2 TRBJ2-1 - TRBV7-9 TGTGCCAGCAGCCCCGCTAGCGGGAGTTACAATGAGCAGTTCTTC CASSPASGSYNEQFF
- TRBJ1-6 - TRBV10-3 TGTGCCATCAGTGAGTCTGGACAAGGCAATTCACCCCTCCACTTT CAISESGQGNSPLHF
- TRBJ1-1 few TRBV9 TGTGCCAGCAGCGTAGCGGGTACCACTGAAGCTTTCTTT CASSVAGTTEAFF
- TRBJ1-2 - TRBV30 TGTGCCTGGAGTAAGAAGGCAGGGGTCCCATATGGCTACACCTTC CAWSKKAGVPYGYTF
- TRBJ2-1 - TRBV2 TGTGCCAGCAGTGGGACTAACCACAATGAGCAGTTCTTC CASSGTNHNEQFF
- TRBJ1-5 few TRBV19 TGTGCCAGTAGTAATGCGTTTAGGGACGCGGGGAGCAATCAGCCCCAGCATTTT CASSNAFRDAGSNQPQHF
- TRBJ2-4 - TRBV6-1 TGTGCCAGCAGGGAGACTAGAGGCAACATTCAGTACTTC CASRETRGNIQYF
- TRBJ2-3 few TRBV2 TGTGCCAGAGCACCACAGGGCACAGATACGCAGTATTTT CARAPQGTDTQYF
- TRBJ1-2 few TRBV28 TGTGCCAGCAGTTTCCAGACAGACTATGGCTACACCTTC CASSFQTDYGYTF
- TRBJ1-5 few TRBV16 TGTGCCAGCAGCCAATCGGGGGCAGGGAGCAATCAGCCCCAGCATTTT CASSQSGAGSNQPQHF
- TRBJ1-2 - TRBV10-3 TGTGCCATCAGTGAGTCCAGGGGCCAAAAGCATGGCTACACCTTC CAISESRGQKHGYTF
- TRBJ2-3 - TRBV29-1 TGCAGCGTCAATGGACTCCACGCTAGCACAGATACGCAGTATTTT CSVNGLHASTDTQYF
- TRBJ1-5 - TRBV7-9 TGTGCCAGCAGCCGCGACAGGCTGCCCCAGCATTTT CASSRDRLPQHF
- TRBJ2-5 few TRBV6-6 TGTGCCAGCAGTTTATCTAACAGGGTAGAGACCCAGTACTTC CASSLSNRVETQYF
TRBD2 TRBJ2-5 few TRBV7-2 TGTGCCAGCAGCCTCGGGCTAGCGGGGGTTCAGGAGTACTTC CASSLGLAGVQEYF
- TRBJ1-2 - TRBV10-3 TGTGCCATCAGTGGGGCAGGGTCTAACTATGGCTACACCTTC CAISGAGSNYGYTF